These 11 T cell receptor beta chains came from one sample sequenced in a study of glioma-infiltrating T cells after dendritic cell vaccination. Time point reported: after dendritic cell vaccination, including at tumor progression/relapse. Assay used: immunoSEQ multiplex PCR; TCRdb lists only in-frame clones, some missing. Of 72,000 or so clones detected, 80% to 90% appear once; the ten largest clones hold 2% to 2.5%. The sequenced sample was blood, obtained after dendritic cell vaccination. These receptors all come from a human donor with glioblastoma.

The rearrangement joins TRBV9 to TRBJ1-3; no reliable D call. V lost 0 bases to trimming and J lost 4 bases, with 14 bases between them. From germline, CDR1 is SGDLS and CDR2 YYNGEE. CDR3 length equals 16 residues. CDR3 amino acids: CASSVEDFPSGNTIYF. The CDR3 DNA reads TGTGCCAGCAGCGTAGAGGACTTCCCTAGCGGAAACACCATATATTTT.

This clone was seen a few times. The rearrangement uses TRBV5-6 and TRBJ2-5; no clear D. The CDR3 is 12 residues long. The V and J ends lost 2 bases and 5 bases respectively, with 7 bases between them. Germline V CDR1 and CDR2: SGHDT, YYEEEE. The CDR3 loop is CASSLVEETQYF. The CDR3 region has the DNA TGTGCCAGCAGCTTAGTTGAGGAGACCCAGTACTTC.

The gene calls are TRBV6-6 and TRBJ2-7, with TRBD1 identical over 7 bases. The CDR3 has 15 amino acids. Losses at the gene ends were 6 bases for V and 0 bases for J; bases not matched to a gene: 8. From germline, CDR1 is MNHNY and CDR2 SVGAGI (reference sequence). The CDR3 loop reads CASSLGTAYSYEQYF. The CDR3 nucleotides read TGTGCCAGCAGCCTCGGGACAGCCTACTCCTACGAGCAGTACTTC.

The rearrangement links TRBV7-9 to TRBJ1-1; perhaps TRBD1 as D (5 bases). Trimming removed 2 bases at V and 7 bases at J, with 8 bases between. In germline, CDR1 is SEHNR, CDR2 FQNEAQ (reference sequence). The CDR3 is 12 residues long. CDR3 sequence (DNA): TGTGCCAGCAGCTTAATGCAGGGTGAAGCTTTCTTT. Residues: CASSLMQGEAFF.

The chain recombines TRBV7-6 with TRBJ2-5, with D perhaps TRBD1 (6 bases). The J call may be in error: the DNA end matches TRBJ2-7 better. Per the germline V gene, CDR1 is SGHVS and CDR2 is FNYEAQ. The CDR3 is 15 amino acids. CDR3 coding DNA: TGTGCCAGCAGCTCGACGACAGGCAGCTCCTACGAGCAGTACTTC. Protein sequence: CASSSTTGSSYEQYF.

The CDR3 sequence: CASSLGTGGQGIYEQYF. DNA for the CDR3: TGTGCCAGCAGCTTAGGCACCGGGGGACAGGGAATTTACGAGCAGTACTTC. The chain is built from TRBV7-6 and TRBJ2-7; TRBD1 aligns across 9 bases. Trimming at V came to 1 base and at J to 4 bases, leaving 11 bases not matched to a gene. This CDR3 has 17 residues. Germline V lookup: CDR1 SGHVS, CDR2 FNYEAQ.

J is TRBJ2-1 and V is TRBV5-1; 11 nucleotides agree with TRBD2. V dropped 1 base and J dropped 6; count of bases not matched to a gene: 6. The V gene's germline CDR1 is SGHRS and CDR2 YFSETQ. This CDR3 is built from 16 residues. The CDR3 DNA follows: TGCGCCAGCAGCTTGTTCCTAGCGGGAGGCCCCAATGAGCAGTTCTTC. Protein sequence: CASSLFLAGGPNEQFF.

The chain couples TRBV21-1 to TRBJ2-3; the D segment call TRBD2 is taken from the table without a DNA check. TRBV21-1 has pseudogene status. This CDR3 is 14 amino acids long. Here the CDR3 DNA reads TGTGCCAGGCCGGGAGGGCCGGTAACAGATACGCAGTATTTT. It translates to CARPGGPVTDTQYF.

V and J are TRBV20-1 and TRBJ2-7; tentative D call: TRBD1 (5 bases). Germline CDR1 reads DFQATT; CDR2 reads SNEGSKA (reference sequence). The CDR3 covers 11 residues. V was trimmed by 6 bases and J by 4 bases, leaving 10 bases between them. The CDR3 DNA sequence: TGCAGTGCGCAGGGTCCGTACGAGCAGTACTTC. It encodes CSAQGPYEQYF.

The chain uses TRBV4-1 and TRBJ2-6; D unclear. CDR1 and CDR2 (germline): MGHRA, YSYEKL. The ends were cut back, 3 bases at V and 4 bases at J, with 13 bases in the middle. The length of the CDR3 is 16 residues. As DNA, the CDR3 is TGCGCCAGCAGCCATGCCGGCCGGGTGGGGGCCAACGTCCTGACTTTC. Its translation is CASSHAGRVGANVLTF.

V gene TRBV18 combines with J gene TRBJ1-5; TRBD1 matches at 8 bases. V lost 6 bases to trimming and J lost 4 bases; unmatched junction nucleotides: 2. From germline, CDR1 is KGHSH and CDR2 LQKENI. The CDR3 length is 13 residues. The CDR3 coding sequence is TGTGCCAGCTCTGGGGACAGGAATCAGCCCCAGCATTTT. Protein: CASSGDRNQPQHF.